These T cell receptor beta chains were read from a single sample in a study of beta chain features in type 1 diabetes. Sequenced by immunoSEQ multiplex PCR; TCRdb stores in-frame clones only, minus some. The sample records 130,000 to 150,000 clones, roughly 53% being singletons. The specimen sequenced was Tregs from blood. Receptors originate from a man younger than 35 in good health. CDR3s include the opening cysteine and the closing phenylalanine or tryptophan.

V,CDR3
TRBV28,CASSARQEYYEQYF
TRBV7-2,CASSGLAGSYEQYF
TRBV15,CATSRVSGWEAFF
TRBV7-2,CASSNRQGAVEKLFF
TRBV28,CASRSPGQGAGEQYF
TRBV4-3,CASSRGGFSPDTQYF
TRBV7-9,CASRDQGYSYEQYF
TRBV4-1,CASSQDPGNQPQHF
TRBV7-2,CASSLADSSYEQYF
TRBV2,CASSDRGQPQHF
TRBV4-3,CASSQTRGYNEQFF
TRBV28,CASSLTTGFHQPQHF
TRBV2,CASSINREHEQYF
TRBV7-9,CASSLVGNQPQHF
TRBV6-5,CASRRPGPVLEQYF
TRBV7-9,CASSLVRGTEAFF
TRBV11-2,CASSRQGLSNQPQHF
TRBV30,CAWSRQAGGYTF
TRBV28,CASSLWVGEKLFF
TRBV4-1,CASSLLGARETQYF
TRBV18,CASSFPEETQYF
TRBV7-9,CASSFQGGYTDTQYF
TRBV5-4,CASSTYRGPTGELFF
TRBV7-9,CASSPPGTGKNEQYF
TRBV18,CASSSTRVGTDTQYF
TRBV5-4,CASSLDRSGVQPQHF
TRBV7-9,CASSLQDTQYF
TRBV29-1,CSARGQTNYGYTF
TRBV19,CASSIRTGPSSGNTIYF
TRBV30,CAWSVLIDTQYF
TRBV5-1,CASAGTGDSYEQYF
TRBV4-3,CASSPRGTSTDTQYF
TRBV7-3,CASSLGRRSYNEQFF
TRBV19,CASSIDRDWDNQPQHF
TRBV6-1,CASSSSVRGETQYF
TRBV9,CASSERGTSGRAAETQYF
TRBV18,CASSPTLGRNTEAFF
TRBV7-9,CASSTGPQETQYF
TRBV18,CASSPRGTGEKLFF
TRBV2,CASSERDIQGYTF
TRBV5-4,CASSLRGSDTQYF
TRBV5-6,CASSFGTGGSYYGYTF
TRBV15,CATSRKFGVTSIPVYSNQPQHF
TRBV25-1,CASSSHRGRRDTQYF
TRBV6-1,CASSESTLGYTF
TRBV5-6,CASSSGTGIHEQYF
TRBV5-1,CASSKGQVNTEAFF
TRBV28,CASRPTSLGPAPSYEQYF
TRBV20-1,CSARVVDTQYF
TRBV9,CASSPQAGLVTYEQYF
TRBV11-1,CASSAAGTGGLAFF
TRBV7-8,CASRGNTGELFF
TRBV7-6,CASSPRGGATDTQYF
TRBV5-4,CASSRRDLREKLFF
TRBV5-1,CASRKQVAGFRSENTQYF
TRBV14,CASSPTGDYEQYF
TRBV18,CASSTSGGEAFF
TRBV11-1,CASSSRQGTGELFF
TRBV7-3,CASRLGTSGGGYNEQFF